Listed below are T cell receptor beta chains from one sample, sequenced in a study of T cells in Graves' hyperthyroidism and ophthalmopathy. One entry per CDR3 protein results from TCRdb running MiXCR on the multiplex PCR reads. The sample carries under 300,000 distinct CDR3 sequences, roughly 15% recorded once. The material sequenced was blood. Source of these receptors: a woman aged 45 to 65 with Graves' hyperthyroidism that later progressed to Graves' ophthalmopathy. Both conserved end residues are part of each CDR3. The D gene is left open where the match is weak. Some rows have no size entry. The others give once, few or many, or a class for an expanded clone.

J gene | clone size | V gene | D gene | CDR3 protein | CDR3 DNA
TRBJ1-6 | NA | TRBV12-3/TRBV12-4 | NA | CASSFSGDSYNSPLHF | TGTGCCAGCAGTTTTTCGGGGGACTCCTATAATTCACCCCTCCACTTT
TRBJ2-2 | many | TRBV6-1 | NA | CASSYNPTAGELFF | TGTGCCAGCAGTTACAACCCAACCGCCGGGGAGCTGTTTTTT
TRBJ2-1 | few | TRBV10-1 | TRBD2 | CASSGYLAGGNEQFF | TGCGCCAGCAGTGGTTATCTAGCGGGAGGCAATGAGCAGTTCTTC
TRBJ2-5 | many | TRBV5-1 | NA | CASSLERYQETQYF | TGCGCCAGCAGCTTGGAACGGTACCAAGAGACCCAGTACTTC
TRBJ2-1 | many | TRBV5-1 | NA | CASSFQGSEQFF | TGCGCCAGCAGCTTCCAGGGGAGTGAGCAGTTCTTC
TRBJ1-5 | many | TRBV12-3/TRBV12-4 | NA | CASSLAYNQPQHF | TGTGCCAGCAGTTTAGCTTATAATCAGCCCCAGCATTTT
TRBJ2-4 | many | TRBV28 | NA | CASSLQGSENIQYF | TGTGCCAGCAGTTTACAGGGTAGCGAAAACATTCAGTACTTC
TRBJ1-1 | NA | TRBV19 | NA | CASSTPWGSIATEAFF | TGTGCCAGTAGTACCCCTTGGGGCAGTATAGCGACTGAAGCTTTCTTT
TRBJ1-5 | few | TRBV20-1 | NA | CSARPPGRQQPQHF | TGCAGTGCTAGACCACCGGGACGACAACAGCCCCAGCATTTT
TRBJ1-4 | NA | TRBV5-1 | NA | CASSLEGVDEKLFF | TGCGCCAGCAGCTTGGAAGGGGTGGATGAAAAACTGTTTTTT
TRBJ2-7 | many | TRBV24-1 | NA | CATSDATGTYEQYF | TGTGCCACCAGTGATGCTACTGGTACCTACGAGCAGTACTTC
TRBJ2-1 | many | TRBV20-1 | TRBD2 | CSAGGLAGEGVSNEQFF | TGCAGTGCTGGCGGACTAGCGGGAGAAGGGGTGAGCAATGAGCAGTTCTTC
TRBJ2-7 | many | TRBV15 | NA | CATSGQNFRGSRNYEQYF | TGTGCCACCAGCGGACAAAACTTCAGGGGTTCCCGAAACTACGAGCAGTACTTC
TRBJ1-1 | many | TRBV2 | NA | CASSESRGENTEAFF | TGTGCCAGCAGTGAATCAAGGGGTGAGAACACTGAAGCTTTCTTT
TRBJ1-5 | few | TRBV2 | NA | CASRWRNDNQPQHF | TGTGCCAGCAGGTGGCGAAACGACAATCAGCCCCAGCATTTT
TRBJ2-1 | many | TRBV2 | NA | CASSVLKLEQFF | TGTGCCAGCAGTGTACTAAAGTTAGAGCAGTTCTTC
TRBJ2-7 | many | TRBV10-3 | NA | CATKSLPAGYEQYF | TGTGCCACCAAAAGCCTACCAGCGGGCTACGAGCAGTACTTC
TRBJ2-1 | few | TRBV6-1 | NA | CASRLPGHPNNEQFF | TGTGCCAGCAGGCTACCGGGACACCCAAACAATGAGCAGTTCTTC
TRBJ2-1 | few | TRBV6-6 | NA | CASSYDGYNEQFF | TGTGCCAGCAGTTACGACGGATACAATGAGCAGTTCTTC
TRBJ1-1 | NA | TRBV28 | NA | CASSSVNTEAFF | TGTGCCAGCAGTAGTGTGAACACTGAAGCTTTCTTT
TRBJ2-7 | NA | TRBV6-7 | NA | CASSTQGSSAYEQYF | TGTGCCAGCAGTACCCAGGGCTCGAGCGCCTACGAGCAGTACTTC
TRBJ1-5 | many | TRBV2 | NA | CASSETGGVNQPQHF | TGTGCCAGCAGTGAAACGGGGGGGGTTAATCAGCCCCAGCATTTT